Included here is one T cell receptor (beta chain) sequence, with context. What it recognizes is unknown. Template-switching 5'RACE yielded the TCR cDNA; a universal primer site and UMIs were added in the process. One entry per CDR3 protein results from TCRdb running MiXCR on the 5' RACE reads. The sample holds some 300,000 distinct CDR3 sequences, less than 9.5% seen once. This entry comes from a study of T cells after yellow fever vaccination. The V and J ends lost 4 bases and 2 bases, in that order; junction bases with no gene match: 3. The CDR3 has 14 residues. Germline V lookup: CDR1 SGHTA, CDR2 FQGNSA. The study, taken as a whole, reports: The booster saw the reappearance of most primary-vaccination clones (roughly 96% CD4, almost 90% CD8). Abundant bulk-derived clonotypes could contaminate FACS-sorted repertoires. Secondary responses were weaker yet peaked faster, day 5 versus 15.

The material sequenced was CD4+ T cells sorted from PBMCs, taken 5 days after the yellow fever booster vaccination. The chain couples TRBV7-2 to TRBJ2-7, with 9 nucleotides matching TRBD1. The sequence was obtained from a man younger than 35 who received the YFV17D yellow fever vaccine. The CDR3: CASSSRDRAYEQYF. CDR3 nucleotide sequence: TGTGCCAGCAGCTCCCGGGACAGGGCCTACGAGCAGTACTTC.